The rows below give T cell receptor beta chains drawn from one sample of a study of shared clonotypes between healthy human individuals. The data were produced by immunoSEQ multiplex PCR, yet TCRdb's version contains in-frame clones alone and is incomplete. The sample includes approximately 1.9 million clones, around 95% of them seen just once. Sequencing was done on a sample of naive CD8+ T cells from PBMCs. All receptors derive from a man aged 18-30 years in good health. Some clones in this sample may be carry-over from other donors' samples. CDR3s include the opening cysteine and the closing phenylalanine or tryptophan. D genes are given only for firm matches. A clone size is listed for some rows: how often the clone was seen (once, few, many), or a class if it is expanded.

>.|TRBJ2-7|TRBV29-1|.
CSVEHTDYEQYF
TGCAGCGTTGAACATACAGATTACGAGCAGTACTTC
>.|TRBJ2-1|TRBV27|.
CASSSSTSRSYNEQFF
.
>.|TRBJ2-1|TRBV28|.
CASSFGRNAYNEQFF
TGTGCCAGCAGTTTTGGGAGGAACGCGTACAATGAGCAGTTCTTC
>.|TRBJ1-5|TRBV5-1|.
CASSLSQGSQPQHF
TGCGCCAGCAGCTTATCACAGGGATCGCAGCCCCAGCATTTT
>.|TRBJ1-1|TRBV6-5|.
CASSYSGIRLAEAFF
TGTGCCAGCAGTTACTCGGGGATCAGATTGGCTGAAGCTTTCTTT
>.|TRBJ1-6|TRBV27|.
CASRPLLDSTAPLHF
TGTGCCAGTAGGCCCCTCCTGGACAGCACTGCCCCCCTCCACTTT
>TRBD2|TRBJ2-1|TRBV4-2|.
CASSQEGLAEAYNEQFF
TGTGCCAGCAGCCAAGAGGGTCTAGCGGAGGCCTACAATGAGCAGTTCTTC
>TRBD1|TRBJ2-7|TRBV19|.
CASSIGTGVSYEQYF
TGTGCCAGTAGTATCGGGACAGGGGTATCCTACGAGCAGTACTTC
>.|TRBJ2-7|TRBV5-4|once
CASSLGELRYEQYF
TGTGCCAGCAGCTTGGGGGAGTTGCGTTACGAGCAGTACTTC
>TRBD1|TRBJ2-7|TRBV7-6|.
CASSQVGQGAPEQYF
TGTGCCAGCAGCCAAGTTGGTCAGGGGGCTCCCGAGCAGTACTTC
>TRBD2|TRBJ2-1|TRBV11-3|.
CASSSSGSPYNEQFF
TGTGCCAGCAGCTCTAGCGGGAGCCCCTACAATGAGCAGTTCTTC
>.|TRBJ2-7|TRBV11-2|.
CASSLMGPQKYF
TGTGCCAGCAGCTTAATGGGACCACAGAAATACTTC
>.|TRBJ1-5|TRBV27|once
CASSFGLNQPQHF
TGTGCCAGCAGTTTTGGTCTCAATCAGCCCCAGCATTTT
>.|TRBJ1-2|TRBV6-5|.
CASTATRASGGYTF
TGTGCCAGCACTGCGACGAGGGCATCGGGAGGCTACACCTTC
>TRBD1|TRBJ1-2|TRBV13|once
CASSTRTGGVEGYTF
TGTGCCAGCAGCACCCGGACAGGGGGAGTGGAGGGCTACACCTTC
>.|TRBJ1-4|TRBV11-2|.
CASSPLDSKNEKLFF
TGTGCCAGCAGCCCCCTGGACAGCAAGAATGAAAAACTGTTTTTT
>TRBD2|TRBJ2-5|TRBV9|.
CASSVSRSGKQETQYF
TGTGCCAGCAGCGTTTCAAGAAGCGGGAAACAAGAGACCCAGTACTTC
>TRBD2|TRBJ2-7|TRBV7-2|.
CASSLLGGWAYEQYF
TGTGCCAGCAGCTTACTCGGGGGGTGGGCTTACGAGCAGTACTTC
>.|TRBJ2-7|TRBV21-1|.
CASSKGTSYEQYF
TGTGCCAGCAGCAAGGGCACATCCTACGAGCAGTACTTC
>TRBD1|TRBJ1-1|TRBV27|.
CASSSGTGEGLTEAFF
TGTGCCAGCAGTTCCGGGACAGGGGAAGGGTTAACTGAAGCTTTCTTT
>TRBD2|TRBJ2-2|TRBV19|few
CASLDSGRQNTGELFF
TGTGCCAGCCTCGATAGCGGGAGGCAGAACACCGGGGAGCTGTTTTTT
>TRBD2|TRBJ2-7|TRBV5-6|.
CASSRAGSYEQYF
TGTGCCAGCAGCCGAGCGGGGTCCTACGAGCAGTACTTC